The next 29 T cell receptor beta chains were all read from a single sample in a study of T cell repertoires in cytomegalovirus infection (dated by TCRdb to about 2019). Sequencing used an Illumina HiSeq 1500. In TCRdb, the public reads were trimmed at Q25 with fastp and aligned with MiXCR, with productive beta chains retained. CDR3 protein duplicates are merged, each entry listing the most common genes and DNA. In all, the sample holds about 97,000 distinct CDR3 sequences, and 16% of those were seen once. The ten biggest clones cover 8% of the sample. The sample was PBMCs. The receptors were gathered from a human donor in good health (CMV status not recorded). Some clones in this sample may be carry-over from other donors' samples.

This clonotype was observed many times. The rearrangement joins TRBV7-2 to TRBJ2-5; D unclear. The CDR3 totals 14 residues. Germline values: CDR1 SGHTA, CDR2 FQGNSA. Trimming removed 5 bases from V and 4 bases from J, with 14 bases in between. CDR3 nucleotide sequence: TGTGCCAGCAGCCCCCCCCCGGGTAGAGAGACCCAGTACTTC. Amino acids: CASSPPPGRETQYF. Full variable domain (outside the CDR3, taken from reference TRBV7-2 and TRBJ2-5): GAGVSQSPSNKVTEKGKDVELRCDPISGHTALYWYRQSLGQGLEFLIYFQGNSAPDKSGLPSDRFSAERTGGSVSTLTIQRTQQEDSAVYLCASSPPPGRETQYFGPGTRLLVL.

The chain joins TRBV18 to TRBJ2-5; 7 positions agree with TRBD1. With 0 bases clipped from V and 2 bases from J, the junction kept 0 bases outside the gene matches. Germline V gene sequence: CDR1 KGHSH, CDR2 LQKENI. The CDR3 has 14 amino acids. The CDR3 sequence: CASSPPGQQETQYF. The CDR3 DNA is TGTGCCAGCTCACCACCGGGACAGCAAGAGACCCAGTACTTC.

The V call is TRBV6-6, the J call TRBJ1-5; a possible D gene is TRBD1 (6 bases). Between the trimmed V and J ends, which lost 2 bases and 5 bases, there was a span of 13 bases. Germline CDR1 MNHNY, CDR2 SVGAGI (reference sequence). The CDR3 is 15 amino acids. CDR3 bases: TGTGCCAGCAGTTACCCGACAGGACAGTATCAGCCCCAGCATTTT. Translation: CASSYPTGQYQPQHF.

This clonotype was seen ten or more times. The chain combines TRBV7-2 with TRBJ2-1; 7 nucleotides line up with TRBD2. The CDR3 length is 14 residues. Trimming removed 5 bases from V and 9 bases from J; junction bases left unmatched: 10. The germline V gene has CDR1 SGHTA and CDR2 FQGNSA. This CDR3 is CASSPNTGGGEQFF. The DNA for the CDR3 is TGTGCCAGCAGCCCCAATACGGGGGGAGGTGAGCAGTTCTTC.

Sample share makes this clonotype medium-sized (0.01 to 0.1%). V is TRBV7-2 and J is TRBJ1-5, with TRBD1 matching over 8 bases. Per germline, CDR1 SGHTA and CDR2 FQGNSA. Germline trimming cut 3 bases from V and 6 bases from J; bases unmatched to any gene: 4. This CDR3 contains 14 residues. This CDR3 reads CASSFPGQGQPQHF. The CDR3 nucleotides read TGTGCCAGCAGCTTCCCCGGACAGGGTCAGCCCCAGCATTTT.

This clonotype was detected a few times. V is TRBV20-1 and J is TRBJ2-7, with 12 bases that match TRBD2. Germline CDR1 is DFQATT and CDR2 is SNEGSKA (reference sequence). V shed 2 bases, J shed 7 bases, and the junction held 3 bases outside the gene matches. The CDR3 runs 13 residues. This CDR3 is CSARLAGGPEQYF. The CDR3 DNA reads TGCAGTGCTAGACTAGCGGGGGGGCCGGAGCAGTACTTC.

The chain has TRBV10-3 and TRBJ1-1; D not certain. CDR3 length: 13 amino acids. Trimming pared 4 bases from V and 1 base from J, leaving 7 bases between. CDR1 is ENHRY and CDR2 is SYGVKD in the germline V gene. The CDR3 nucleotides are TGTGCCATCAGTGCCAGGACGAACACTGAAGCTTTCTTT. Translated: CAISARTNTEAFF.

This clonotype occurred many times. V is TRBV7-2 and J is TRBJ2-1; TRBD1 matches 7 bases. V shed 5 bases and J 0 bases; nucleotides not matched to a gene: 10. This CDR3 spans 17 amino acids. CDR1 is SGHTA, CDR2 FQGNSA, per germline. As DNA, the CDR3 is TGTGCCAGCAGCCTCACGCTAGCAGGGGGCTCCTACAATGAGCAGTTCTTC. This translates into CASSLTLAGGSYNEQFF.

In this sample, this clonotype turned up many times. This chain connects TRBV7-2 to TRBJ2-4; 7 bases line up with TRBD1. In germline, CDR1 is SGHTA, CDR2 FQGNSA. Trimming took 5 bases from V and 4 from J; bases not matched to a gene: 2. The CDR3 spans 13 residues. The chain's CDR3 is CASSEGQKNIQYF. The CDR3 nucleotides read TGTGCCAGCAGCGAGGGACAGAAAAACATTCAGTACTTC.

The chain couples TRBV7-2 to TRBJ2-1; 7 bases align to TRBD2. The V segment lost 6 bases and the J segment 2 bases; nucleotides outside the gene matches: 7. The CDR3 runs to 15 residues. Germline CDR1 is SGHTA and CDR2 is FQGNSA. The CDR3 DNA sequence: TGTGCCAGCAGTCAGGGCGGGGGTGCCTACAATGAGCAGTTCTTC. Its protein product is CASSQGGGAYNEQFF.

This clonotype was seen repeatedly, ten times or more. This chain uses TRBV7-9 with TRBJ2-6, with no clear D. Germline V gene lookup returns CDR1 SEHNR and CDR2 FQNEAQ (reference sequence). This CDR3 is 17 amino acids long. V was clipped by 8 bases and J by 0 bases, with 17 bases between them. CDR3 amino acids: CASRSANSYSGANVLTF. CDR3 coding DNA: TGTGCCAGCCGGTCGGCGAATTCCTACTCTGGGGCCAACGTCCTGACTTTC. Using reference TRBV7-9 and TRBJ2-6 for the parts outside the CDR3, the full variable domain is DTGVSQNPRHKITKRGQNVTFRCDPISEHNRLYWYRQTLGQGPEFLTYFQNEAQLEKSRLLSDRFSAERPKGSFSTLEIQRTEQGDSAMYLCASRSANSYSGANVLTFGAGSRLTVL.

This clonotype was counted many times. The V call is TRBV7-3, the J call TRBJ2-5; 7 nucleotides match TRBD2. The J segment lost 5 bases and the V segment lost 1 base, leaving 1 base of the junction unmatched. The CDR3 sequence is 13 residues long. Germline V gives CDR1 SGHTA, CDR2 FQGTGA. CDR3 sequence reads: CASSLMGGETQYF. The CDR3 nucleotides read TGTGCCAGCAGCTTAATGGGGGGGGAGACCCAGTACTTC. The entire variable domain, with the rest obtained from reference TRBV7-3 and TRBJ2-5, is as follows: GAGVSQTPSNKVTEKGKYVELRCDPISGHTALYWYRQSLGQGPEFLIYFQGTGAADDSGLPNDRFFAVRPEGSVSTLKIQRTERGDSAVYLCASSLMGGETQYFGPGTRLLVL.

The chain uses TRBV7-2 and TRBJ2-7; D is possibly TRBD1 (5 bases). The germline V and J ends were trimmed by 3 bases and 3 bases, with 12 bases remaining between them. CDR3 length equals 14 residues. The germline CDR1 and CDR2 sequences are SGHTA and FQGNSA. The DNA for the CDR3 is TGTGCCAGCAGCTTGGGGCAGAGTTTCTACGAGCAGTACTTC. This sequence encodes CASSLGQSFYEQYF.

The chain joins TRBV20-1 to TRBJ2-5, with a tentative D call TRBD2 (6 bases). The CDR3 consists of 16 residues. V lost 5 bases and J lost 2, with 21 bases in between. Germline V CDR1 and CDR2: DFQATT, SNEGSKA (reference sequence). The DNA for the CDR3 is TGCAGTGCTGACGGAGGGAACGGGTTTTCGCAAGAGACCCAGTACTTC. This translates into CSADGGNGFSQETQYF.

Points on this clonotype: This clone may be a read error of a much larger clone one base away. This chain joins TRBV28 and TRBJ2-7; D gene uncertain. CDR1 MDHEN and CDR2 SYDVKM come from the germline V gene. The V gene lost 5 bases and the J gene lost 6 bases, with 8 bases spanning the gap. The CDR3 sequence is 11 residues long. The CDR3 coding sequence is TGTGCCAGCAGTAACAGCTGCGAGCAGTACTTC. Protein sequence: CASSNSCEQYF.

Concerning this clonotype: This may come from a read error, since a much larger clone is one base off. The CDR3 reads CASSLDSGYCYTF. The CDR3, as DNA: TGTGCCAGCAGCTTGGACAGTGGCTATTGCTACACCTTC. The V call is TRBV7-9, the J call TRBJ1-2; D perhaps matches TRBD1 (6 bases). The germline V gene encodes CDR1 SEHNR and CDR2 FQNEAQ (reference sequence). This CDR3 region has 13 residues. Variable domain in full (rest from reference TRBV7-9 and TRBJ1-2): DTGVSQNPRHKITKRGQNVTFRCDPISEHNRLYWYRQTLGQGPEFLTYFQNEAQLEKSRLLSDRFSAERPKGSFSTLEIQRTEQGDSAMYLCASSLDSGYCYTFGSGTRLTVV.

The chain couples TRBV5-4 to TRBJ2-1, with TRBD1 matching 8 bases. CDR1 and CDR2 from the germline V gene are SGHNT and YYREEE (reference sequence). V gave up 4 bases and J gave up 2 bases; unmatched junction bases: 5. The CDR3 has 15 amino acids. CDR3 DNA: TGTGCCAGCAGCGTGGACAGGGTGGCCTACAATGAGCAGTTCTTC. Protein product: CASSVDRVAYNEQFF.

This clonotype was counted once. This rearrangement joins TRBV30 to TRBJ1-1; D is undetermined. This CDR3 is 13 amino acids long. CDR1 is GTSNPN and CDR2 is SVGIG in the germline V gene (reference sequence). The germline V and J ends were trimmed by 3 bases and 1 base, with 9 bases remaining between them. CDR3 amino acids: CAWSPTENTEAFF. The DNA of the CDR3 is TGTGCCTGGAGCCCCACAGAGAACACTGAAGCTTTCTTT.

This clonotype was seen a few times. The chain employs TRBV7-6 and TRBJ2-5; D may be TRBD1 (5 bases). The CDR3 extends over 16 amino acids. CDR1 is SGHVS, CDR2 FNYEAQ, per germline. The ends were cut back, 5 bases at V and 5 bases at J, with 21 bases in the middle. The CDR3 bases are TGTGCCAGCAGCCCAGGGATAGGTCGGAATGTGGAGACCCAGTACTTC. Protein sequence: CASSPGIGRNVETQYF.

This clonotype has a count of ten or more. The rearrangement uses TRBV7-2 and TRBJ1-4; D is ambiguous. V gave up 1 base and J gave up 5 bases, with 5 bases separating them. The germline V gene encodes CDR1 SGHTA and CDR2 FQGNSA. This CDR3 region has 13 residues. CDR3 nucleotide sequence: TGTGCCAGCAGCTTAGGGCGGAATGAAAAACTGTTTTTT. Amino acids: CASSLGRNEKLFF.

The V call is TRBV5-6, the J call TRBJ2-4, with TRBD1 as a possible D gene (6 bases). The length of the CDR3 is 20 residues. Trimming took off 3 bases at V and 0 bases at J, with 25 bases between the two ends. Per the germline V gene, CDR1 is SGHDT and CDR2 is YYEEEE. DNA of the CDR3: TGTGCCAGCAGCTACACAGGGATGGGAGCGTCCGTCTTAGCCAAAAACATTCAGTACTTC. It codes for CASSYTGMGASVLAKNIQYF.

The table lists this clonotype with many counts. The CDR3 sequence is CASSPIKGPEAFF. The CDR3 DNA reads as TGCGCCAGCAGCCCGATCAAGGGACCCGAAGCTTTCTTT. The J gene is TRBJ1-1, the V gene TRBV5-1; TRBD1 is a possible D gene (5 bases). The germline V gene has CDR1 SGHRS and CDR2 YFSETQ. The V and J ends lost 4 bases and 8 bases respectively, with 15 bases between them. This CDR3 is 13 amino acids long.

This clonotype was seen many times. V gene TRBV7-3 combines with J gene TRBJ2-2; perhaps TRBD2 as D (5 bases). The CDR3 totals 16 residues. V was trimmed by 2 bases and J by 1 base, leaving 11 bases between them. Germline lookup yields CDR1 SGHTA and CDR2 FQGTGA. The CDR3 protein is CASSLPAGGNTGELFF. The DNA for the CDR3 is TGTGCCAGCAGCTTACCCGCCGGAGGGAACACCGGGGAGCTGTTTTTT.

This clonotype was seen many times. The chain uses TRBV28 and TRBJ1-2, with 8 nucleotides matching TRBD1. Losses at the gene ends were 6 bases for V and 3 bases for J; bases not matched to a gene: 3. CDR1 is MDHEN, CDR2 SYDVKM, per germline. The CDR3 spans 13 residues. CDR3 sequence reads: CASSKDRDYGYTF. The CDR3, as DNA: TGTGCCAGCAGCAAGGACAGGGACTATGGCTACACCTTC.

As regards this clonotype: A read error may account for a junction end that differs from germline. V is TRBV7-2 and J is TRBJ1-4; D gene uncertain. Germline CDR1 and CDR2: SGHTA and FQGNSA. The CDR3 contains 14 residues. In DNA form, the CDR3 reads TGTGCCAGCAGCTCCCAGGCAACTAATGAAAAACTGTCTTTC. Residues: CASSSQATNEKLSF.

Here the CDR3 reads CASTNTSTGNEQYF. In nucleotides, the CDR3 is TGTGCCAGCACCAACACCTCGACAGGGAACGAGCAGTACTTC. The chain has TRBV6-2 or TRBV6-3 and TRBJ2-7; TRBD1 aligns across 7 bases. CDR1 MNHEY and CDR2 SVGEGT come from the germline V gene. Trimming took 7 bases from V and 5 from J; bases not matched to a gene: 11. This CDR3 is built from 14 residues.

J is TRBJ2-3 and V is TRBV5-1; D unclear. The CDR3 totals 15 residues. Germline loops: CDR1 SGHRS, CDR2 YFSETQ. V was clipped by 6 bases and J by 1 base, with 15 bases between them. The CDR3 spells CASIYRTGGTDTQYF. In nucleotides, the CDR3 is TGCGCCAGCATCTACCGGACGGGCGGCACAGATACGCAGTATTTT. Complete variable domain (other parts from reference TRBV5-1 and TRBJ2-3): KAGVTQTPRYLIKTRGQQVTLSCSPISGHRSVSWYQQTPGQGLQFLFEYFSETQRNKGNFPGRFSGRQFSNSRSEMNVSTLELGDSALYLCASIYRTGGTDTQYFGPGTRLTVL.

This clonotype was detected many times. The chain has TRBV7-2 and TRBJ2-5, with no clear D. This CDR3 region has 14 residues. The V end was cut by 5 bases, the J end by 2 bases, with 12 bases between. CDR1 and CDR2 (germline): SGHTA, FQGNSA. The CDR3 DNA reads TGTGCCAGCAGCCGCTTCGGGCCTCAAGAGACCCAGTACTTC. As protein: CASSRFGPQETQYF.

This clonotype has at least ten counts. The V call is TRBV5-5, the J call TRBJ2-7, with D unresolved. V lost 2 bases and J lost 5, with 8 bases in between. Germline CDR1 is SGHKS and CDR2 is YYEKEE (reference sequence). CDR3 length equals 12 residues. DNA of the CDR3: TGTGCCAGCAGCTTTGGGGTGGACGAGCAGTACTTC. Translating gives CASSFGVDEQYF.